Described below is a single TCR beta chain sequence and its context. Its cognate antigen has yet to be identified. Qualities for individual bases were not recorded, and no much larger clone is one base off. The data originate from a study of T cell responses to AZD1222 COVID-19 vaccine (dated by TCRdb to the early 2020s). About the full investigation: Because spike-specific TCR depth and breadth did not differ between the two schedules, AZD1222 recipients who got a second dose at roughly 4 weeks were pooled with those who got a second dose at roughly 12 weeks. A total of over 230 trial participants underwent TCR sequencing, of whom about 210 received two doses of AZD1222 and about 25 received two doses of the MenACWY control vaccine. Trial participants were enrolled by age into 18-55, 56-69 and 70-plus year subgroups, with about 150, 28 and 57 TCR-sequenced participants respectively.

The sample's time point, from its label and the paper: baseline before first vaccination. Vaccinee samples were obtained from the UK trials COV001 and COV002, which included a single-blind randomized controlled phase 2/3 trial of AZD1222 (ChAdOx1 nCoV-19) in healthy adults. Trial participant PBMC samples were collected at day 0 and day 28 after the second dose for TCRbeta chain sequencing. Inclusive of the bounding cysteine and phenylalanine, the CDR3 is 14 residues long. Left in the record is the CDR3 DNA by itself, 42 bases read in frame from the first base. The V end gives up 7 bases and the J end 2 bases, leaving 5 bases in the junction not matched to a gene. Based on the germline V gene, the CDR1 and CDR2 sequences are SNHLY and FYNNEI. The research as a whole found: Because no samples from the day 14 peak response were available, repertoires could be characterized only after the peak T cell response. Spike-specific TCR breadth and depth rose significantly after two AZD1222 doses compared with day 0 and with MenACWY recipients. Only a handful of AZD1222 recipients were SARS-CoV-2 seropositive at baseline, limiting conclusions about previously exposed vaccinees. The whole spike protein was spanned by vaccine-associated CD4 TCRs, and dominant responses were seen in regions 160-218 and 743-854. Most participants were white British and females outnumbered males, and the authors suggested that clonal diversity may have been underestimated. The 56-69-year group was small, and its depth increase did not reach significance, likely because of low power. Reportedly, almost half of the unique spike-specific TCRs recognized epitopes lying outside the regions that are mutated in the B.1.351 and B.1.1.7 variants.

The CDR3 regions of human TCRbeta chains were analyzed by immunosequencing. The authors' analysis ran thus. Repertoire TCRs were matched against a reference library of SARS-CoV-2-specific TCRs generated with the MIRA antigen-specificity platform. Breadth was defined as the fraction of unique TCRs that were SARS-CoV-2-associated, and depth was defined as the fraction of total T cells that were SARS-CoV-2-associated. Using the MIRA data, each spike-specific TCR was mapped to the spike region that the TCR reacts to and placed in a CD4 or CD8 class. Log10-transformed breadth and depth values were compared by one-way ANOVA with Sidak's multiple comparisons tests. In its TCRdb copy, this immuneACCESS table keeps in-frame sequences only and misses some clones. Where compared with another copy, unresolved V genes explain less than half of these, and the others have no known cause. V and J calls and clone size come straight from that table; D and trimming were deduced from the DNA. Within this sample are some 140,000 clones, with approximately 88% of them counted one time only. Over 4% of the sample lies in the top ten.

The sequence joins TRBV2 to TRBJ1-2, and 9 junction bases match TRBD1. The sample here was peripheral blood, taken on day 0 of AZD1222 vaccination. This TCR was sampled from an adult in good health. The nucleotide sequence is TGTGCCAGCACCAAAGGACAGGGGAACTATGGCTACACCTTC. Its coded protein is CASTKGQGNYGYTF.